The subject of this entry is one T cell receptor beta chain. This table comes from immunoSEQ multiplex PCR, and its TCRdb copy is limited to in-frame clones, with some not included. The sample holds about 2 million clones, about 95% seen once. The data are from a study of shared clonotypes between healthy human individuals. The naive CD8 population came from CD45RO-negative cells selected for CCR7, without terminally differentiated effector memory CD45RA+ cells. Germline V gives CDR1 MNHEY, CDR2 SVGAGI. The CDR3 totals 12 residues. The V end was cut by 5 bases, the J end by 2 bases, with 5 bases between.

The sequence came from a man younger than 35 in good health. The sample consisted of naive CD8+ T cells sorted from blood. This rearrangement joins TRBV6-5 to TRBJ2-3; D is undetermined. In DNA form, the CDR3 reads TGTGCCAGCAGTACAAACACAGATACGCAGTATTTT. Amino acids: CASSTNTDTQYF.